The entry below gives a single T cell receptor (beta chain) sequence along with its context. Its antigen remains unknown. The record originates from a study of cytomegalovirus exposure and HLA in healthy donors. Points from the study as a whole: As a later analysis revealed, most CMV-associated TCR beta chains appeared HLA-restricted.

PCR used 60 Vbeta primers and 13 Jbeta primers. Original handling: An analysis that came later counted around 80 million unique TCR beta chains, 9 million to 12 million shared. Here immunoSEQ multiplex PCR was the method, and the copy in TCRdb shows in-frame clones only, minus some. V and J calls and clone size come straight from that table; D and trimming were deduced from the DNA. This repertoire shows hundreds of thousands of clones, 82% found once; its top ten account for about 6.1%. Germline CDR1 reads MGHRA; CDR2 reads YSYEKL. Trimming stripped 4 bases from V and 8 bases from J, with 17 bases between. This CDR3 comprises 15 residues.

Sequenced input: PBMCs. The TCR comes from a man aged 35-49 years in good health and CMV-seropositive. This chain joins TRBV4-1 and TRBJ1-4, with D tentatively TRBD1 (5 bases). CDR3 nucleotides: TGCGCCAGCAGCCCCGGTGGCCAGGGTCGAGAAAAACTGTTTTTT. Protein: CASSPGGQGREKLFF.